By share of the sample, the clone carrying this T cell receptor (beta chain) is hyperexpanded. Its antigen is unknown. This record comes from a study of CD8 T cell repertoires and HIV-1 epitope variants. Study at large: Controls included no peptide, Ebola AY9 epitope, and a CMV, EBV, flu pool.

Study observations and caveats: Beta chains alone show antigen proliferation, not cytokine profile or function.

The CDR3 is 16 residues long. In germline, CDR1 is MDHEN, CDR2 SYDVKM. V gave up 8 bases and J gave up 1 base, with 20 bases separating them. Sequencing was performed with immunoSEQ multiplex PCR; in TCRdb, only in-frame clones are kept and a portion is missing. The sample consists of roughly 4,700 clones, more than 60% of them appearing once. This chain links TRBV28 with TRBJ1-2; no reliable D call. This clonotype originated in a male donor with HIV. Sequenced input: cultured CD8+ T cells derived from PBMCs. This CDR3 is CASGLYPLDLNYGYTF. Written as DNA, the CDR3 is TGTGCCAGCGGCTTATATCCCTTGGACCTTAACTATGGCTACACCTTC.